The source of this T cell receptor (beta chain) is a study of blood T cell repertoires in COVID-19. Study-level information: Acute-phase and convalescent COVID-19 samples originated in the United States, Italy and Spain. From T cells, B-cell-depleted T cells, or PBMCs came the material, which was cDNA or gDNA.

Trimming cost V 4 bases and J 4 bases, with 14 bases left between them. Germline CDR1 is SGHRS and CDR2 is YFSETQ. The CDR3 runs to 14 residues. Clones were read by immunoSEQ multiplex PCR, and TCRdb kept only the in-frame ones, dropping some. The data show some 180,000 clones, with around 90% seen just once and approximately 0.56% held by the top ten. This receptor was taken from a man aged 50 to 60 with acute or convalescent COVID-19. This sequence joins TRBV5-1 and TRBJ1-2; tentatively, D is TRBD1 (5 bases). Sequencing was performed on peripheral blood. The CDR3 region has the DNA TGCGCCAGCAGCCCCGAAGGGGTAGGCTATGGCTACACCTTC. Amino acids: CASSPEGVGYGYTF.